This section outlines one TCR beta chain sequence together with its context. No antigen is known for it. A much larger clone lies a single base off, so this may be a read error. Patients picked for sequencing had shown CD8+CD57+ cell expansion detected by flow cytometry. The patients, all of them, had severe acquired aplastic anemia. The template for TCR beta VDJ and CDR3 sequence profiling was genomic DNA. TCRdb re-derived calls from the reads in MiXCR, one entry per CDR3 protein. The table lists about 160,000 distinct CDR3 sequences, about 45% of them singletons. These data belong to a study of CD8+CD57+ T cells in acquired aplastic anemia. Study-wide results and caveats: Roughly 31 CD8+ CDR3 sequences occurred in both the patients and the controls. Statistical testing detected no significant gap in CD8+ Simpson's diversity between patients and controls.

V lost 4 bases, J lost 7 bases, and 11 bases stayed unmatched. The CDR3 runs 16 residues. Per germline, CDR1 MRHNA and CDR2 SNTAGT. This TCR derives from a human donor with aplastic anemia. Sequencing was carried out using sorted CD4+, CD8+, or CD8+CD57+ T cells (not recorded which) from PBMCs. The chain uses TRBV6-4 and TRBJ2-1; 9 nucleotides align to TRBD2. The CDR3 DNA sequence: TGTGCCAGCAGTGGCTCGCTCGGACTAGCGAGTAATGAGCAGTTCTTC. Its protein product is CASSGSLGLASNEQFF.